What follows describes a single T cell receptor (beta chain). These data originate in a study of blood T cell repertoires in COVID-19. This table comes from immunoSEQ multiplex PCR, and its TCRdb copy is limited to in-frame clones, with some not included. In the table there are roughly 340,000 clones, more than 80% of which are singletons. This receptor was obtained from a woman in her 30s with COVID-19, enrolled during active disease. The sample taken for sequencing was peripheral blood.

The CDR3 DNA sequence: TGTGCCAGCAGCTTCTGGGCGAGCACTGAAGCTTTCTTT. This gives the protein CASSFWASTEAFF. This chain joins TRBV7-2 and TRBJ1-1; D call uncertain. The CDR3 sequence is 13 residues long. CDR1 is SGHTA and CDR2 is FQGNSA in the germline V gene. Trimming shortened V by 3 bases and J by 4 bases, and 9 bases separated the two germline ends.